This T cell receptor (beta chain) stems from a study of esophageal squamous cell carcinoma under preoperative chemotherapy. Study conclusions and caveats: Chemotherapy was followed by significantly higher TCR diversity in peripheral T cells only, not tumor-infiltrating lymphocytes. After paclitaxel-nedaplatin, abundant clones were more likely to contract than amplify.

CDR1 SGHNT and CDR2 YENEEA come from the germline V gene. The CDR3 loop spans 15 amino acids. With 7 bases clipped from V and 8 bases from J, the junction kept 13 bases outside the gene matches. This clonotype was found a few times. As yet, its antigen is unknown. Indicated time point: after preoperative PTX-NDP chemotherapy. Paclitaxel-nedaplatin chemotherapy was given to patients ahead of their surgery. One entry per CDR3 protein, called by TCRdb with MiXCR from the PCR reads. The sample lists about 32,000 distinct CDR3 sequences, approximately 51% occurring once. The sample was taken from a patient given preoperative chemotherapy. The chain carries TRBV11-3 and TRBJ2-1, with 8 bases aligning to TRBD1. This clonotype was sampled from a human donor with esophageal squamous cell carcinoma. The donor label of this sample is uncertain. CDR3 bases: TGTGCCAGCACCAGCGGACAGGGCTCACGGGATGAGCAGTTCTTC. As protein: CASTSGQGSRDEQFF.